This is a list of T cell receptor beta chains from one sample in a study of blood T cells in healthy people across ages. TCRdb fed the 5' RACE reads into MiXCR, producing one record per CDR3 protein. This table has some 900,000 distinct CDR3 sequences, around 30% appearing once. The material sequenced was blood. These receptors all come from a woman of 80 years or more in good health. The conserved cysteine and the conserved F or W are not part of the CDR3 here. The order of the fields is clone size, V gene, CDR3 protein. Clone size is stated in some rows and not others, as once, few, many or a class when expanded.

>few|TRBV5-4
ASSQNRDSTYEQY
>few|TRBV7-2
ASSLRASGSTDTQY
>few|TRBV24-1
ATSVDTAQETQY
>many|TRBV5-1
ASTVLGGQGQETQY
>many|TRBV7-2
ASNPPQQGFDGYT
>many|TRBV4-3
ASSRGNSGANVLT
>few|TRBV24-1
ATSDPGGYEQY
>NA|TRBV20-1
SASVPGGHADTQY
>NA|TRBV9
ASSVEGSYNSPLH
>NA|TRBV6-5
ASLPTRNSGELF
>few|TRBV18
ASSLSEGGVTEAF
>many|TRBV14
ASSQVGNSRKGYT